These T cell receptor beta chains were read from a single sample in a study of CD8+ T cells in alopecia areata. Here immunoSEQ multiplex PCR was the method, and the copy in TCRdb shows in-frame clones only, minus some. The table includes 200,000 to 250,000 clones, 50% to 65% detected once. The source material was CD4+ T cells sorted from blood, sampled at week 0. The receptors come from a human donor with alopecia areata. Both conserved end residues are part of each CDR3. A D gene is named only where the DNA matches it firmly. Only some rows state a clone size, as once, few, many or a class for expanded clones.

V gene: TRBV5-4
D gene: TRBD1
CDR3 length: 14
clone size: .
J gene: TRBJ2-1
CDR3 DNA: TGTGCCAGCAGCTCACAGGGGGGCTACAATGAGCAGTTCTTC
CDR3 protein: CASSSQGGYNEQFF

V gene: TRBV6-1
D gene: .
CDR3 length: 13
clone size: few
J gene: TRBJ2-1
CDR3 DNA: TGTGCCAGCAAGGGGGGGACCGTCAATGAGCAGTTCTTC
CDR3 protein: CASKGGTVNEQFF

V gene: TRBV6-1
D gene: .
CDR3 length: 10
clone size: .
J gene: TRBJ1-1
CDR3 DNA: TGTGCCAGCGGGGGTCACGGGGCTTTCTTT
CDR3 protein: CASGGHGAFF

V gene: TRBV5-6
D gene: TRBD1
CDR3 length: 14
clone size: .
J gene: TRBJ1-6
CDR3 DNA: TGTGCCAGCAGCAGTTACAGGGGAGATTCACCCCTCCACTTT
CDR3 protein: CASSSYRGDSPLHF

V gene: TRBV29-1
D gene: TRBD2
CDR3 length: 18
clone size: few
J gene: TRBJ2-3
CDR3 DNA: TGCAGCGTCGTAGGGACTAGCGGGGGGGCGGTCTGGACAGATACGCAGTATTTT
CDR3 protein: CSVVGTSGGAVWTDTQYF

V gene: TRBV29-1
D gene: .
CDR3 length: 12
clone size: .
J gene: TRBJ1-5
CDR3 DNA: TGCAGCGTTGAGGAGGCAAATCAGCCCCAGCATTTT
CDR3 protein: CSVEEANQPQHF

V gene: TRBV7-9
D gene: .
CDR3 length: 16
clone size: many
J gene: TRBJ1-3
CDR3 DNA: TGTGCCAGCAGCTTAAGCCTATCTAGCTCTGGAAACACCATATATTTT
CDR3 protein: CASSLSLSSSGNTIYF

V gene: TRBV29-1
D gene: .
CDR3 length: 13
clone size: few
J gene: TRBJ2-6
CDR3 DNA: TGCAGCGTTGGGGTCTCTGGGGCCAACGTCCTGACTTTC
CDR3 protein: CSVGVSGANVLTF

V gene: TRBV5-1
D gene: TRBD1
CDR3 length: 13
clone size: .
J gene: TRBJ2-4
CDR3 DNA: TGCGCCAGCAGGACAGGGTTAAAAAACATTCAGTACTTC
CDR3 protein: CASRTGLKNIQYF

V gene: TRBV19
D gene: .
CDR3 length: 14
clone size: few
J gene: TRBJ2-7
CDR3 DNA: TGTGCCAGTAGCAGGGCGCTTTCGACCTACGAGCAGTACTTC
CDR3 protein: CASSRALSTYEQYF

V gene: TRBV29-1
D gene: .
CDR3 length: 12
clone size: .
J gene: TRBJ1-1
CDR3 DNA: TGCAGTGTACGACAGATGAACACTGAAGCTTTCTTT
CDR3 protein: CSVRQMNTEAFF

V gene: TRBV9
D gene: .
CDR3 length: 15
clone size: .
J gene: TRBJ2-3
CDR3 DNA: TGTGCCAGCAGCGTAGTTCCGGGGAAGACAGATACGCAGTATTTT
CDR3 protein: CASSVVPGKTDTQYF

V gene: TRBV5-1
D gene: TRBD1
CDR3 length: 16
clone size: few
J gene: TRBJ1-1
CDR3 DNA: TGCGCCAGCAGCTTGTTGGACAGGGCAATGAACACTGAAGCTTTCTTT
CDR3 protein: CASSLLDRAMNTEAFF

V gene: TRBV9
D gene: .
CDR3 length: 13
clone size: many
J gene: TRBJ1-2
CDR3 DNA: TGTGCCAGCAGCCGAGGGTTACTGACTGGCTACACCTTC
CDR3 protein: CASSRGLLTGYTF

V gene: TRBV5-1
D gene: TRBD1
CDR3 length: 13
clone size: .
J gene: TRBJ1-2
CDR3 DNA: TGCGCCACCCAACTCCAGACAGGGGGAGGCTACACCTTC
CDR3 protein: CATQLQTGGGYTF

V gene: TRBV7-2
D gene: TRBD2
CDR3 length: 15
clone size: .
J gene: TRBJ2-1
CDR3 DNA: TGTGCCAGCAGCCCCTCCGGGACTAGTTACAATGAGCAGTTCTTC
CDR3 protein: CASSPSGTSYNEQFF

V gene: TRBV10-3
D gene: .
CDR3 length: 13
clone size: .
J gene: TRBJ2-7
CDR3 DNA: TGTGCCACGCAGTCGGGCTCCTACTACGAGCAGTACTTC
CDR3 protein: CATQSGSYYEQYF

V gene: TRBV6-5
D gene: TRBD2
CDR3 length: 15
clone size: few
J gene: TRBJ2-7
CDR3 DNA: TGTGCCAGCAGTCCCGGGACTAGCGACCCCTACGAGCAGTACTTC
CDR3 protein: CASSPGTSDPYEQYF

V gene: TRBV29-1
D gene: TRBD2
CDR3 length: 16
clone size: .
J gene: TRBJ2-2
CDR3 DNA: TGCAGCGCTACCTCTCCGGGTCTAGCGGTCACCGGGGAGCTGTTTTTT
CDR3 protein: CSATSPGLAVTGELFF

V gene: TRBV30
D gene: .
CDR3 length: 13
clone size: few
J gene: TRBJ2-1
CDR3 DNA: TGTGCCTGGACTCCGGGACATAACAATGAGCAGTTCTTC
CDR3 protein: CAWTPGHNNEQFF

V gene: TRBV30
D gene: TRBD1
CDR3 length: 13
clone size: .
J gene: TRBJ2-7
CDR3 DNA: TGTGCCTGGCTCGACAGGGCTCTAGGCGAGCAGTACTTC
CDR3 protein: CAWLDRALGEQYF

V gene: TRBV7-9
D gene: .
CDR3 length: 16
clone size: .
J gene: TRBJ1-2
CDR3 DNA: TGTGCCAGCAGCCCCGGGAAGGGCACAGCTAACTATGGCTACACCTTC
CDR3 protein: CASSPGKGTANYGYTF

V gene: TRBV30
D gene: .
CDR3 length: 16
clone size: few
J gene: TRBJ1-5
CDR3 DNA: TGTGCCTGGAGTAAGCAGGGAGTCTATAGCAATCAGCCCCAGCATTTT
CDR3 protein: CAWSKQGVYSNQPQHF

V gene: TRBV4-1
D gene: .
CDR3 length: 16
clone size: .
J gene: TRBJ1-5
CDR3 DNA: TGCGCCAGCAGCCCCCGGGCCTGGAGGAGCAATCAGCCCCAGCATTTT
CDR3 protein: CASSPRAWRSNQPQHF

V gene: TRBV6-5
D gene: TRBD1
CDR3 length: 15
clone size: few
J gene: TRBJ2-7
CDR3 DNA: TGTGCCAGCAGTACGACAGGGGTCAGCTCCTACGAGCAGTACTTC
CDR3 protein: CASSTTGVSSYEQYF

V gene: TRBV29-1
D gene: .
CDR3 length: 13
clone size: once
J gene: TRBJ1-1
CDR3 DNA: TGCAGCGTTGAGCGTCGGGCAGACACTGAAGCTTTCTTT
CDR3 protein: CSVERRADTEAFF

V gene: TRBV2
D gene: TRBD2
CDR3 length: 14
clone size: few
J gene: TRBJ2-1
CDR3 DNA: TGTGCCAGCAGTGTAGCGGGGGGACTCTCCGAGCAGTTCTTC
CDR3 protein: CASSVAGGLSEQFF

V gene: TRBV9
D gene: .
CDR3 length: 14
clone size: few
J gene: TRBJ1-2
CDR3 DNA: TGTGCCAGCAGCGTCACGGGATCCCTCTATGGCTACACCTTC
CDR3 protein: CASSVTGSLYGYTF

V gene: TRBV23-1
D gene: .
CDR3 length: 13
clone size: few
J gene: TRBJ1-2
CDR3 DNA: TGCGCCAGCAGTCAAGGACGGGTCTATGGCTACACCTTC
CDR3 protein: CASSQGRVYGYTF

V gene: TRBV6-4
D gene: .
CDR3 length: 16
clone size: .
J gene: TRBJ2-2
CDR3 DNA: TGTGCCAGCAGTGACAGGTGGGGGAGAAACACCGGGGAGCTGTTTTTT
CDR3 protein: CASSDRWGRNTGELFF

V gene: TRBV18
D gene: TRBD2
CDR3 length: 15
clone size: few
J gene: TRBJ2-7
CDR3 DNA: TGTGCCAGCTCACCGAGTGCGGGAGCCTCCTACGAGCAGTACTTC
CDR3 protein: CASSPSAGASYEQYF

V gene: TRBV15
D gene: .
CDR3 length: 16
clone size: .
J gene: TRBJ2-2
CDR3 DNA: TGTGCCACCAGCAGAGACGGTGCCCGAAACACCGGGGAGCTGTTTTTT
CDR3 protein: CATSRDGARNTGELFF

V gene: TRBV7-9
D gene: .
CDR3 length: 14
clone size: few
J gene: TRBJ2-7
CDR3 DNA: TGTGCCAGCAGCTTAAGGGGCCGGGGCCACGAGCAGTACTTC
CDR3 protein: CASSLRGRGHEQYF

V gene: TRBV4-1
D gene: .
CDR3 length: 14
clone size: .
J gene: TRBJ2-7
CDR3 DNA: TGCGCCAGCAGCGGCCGCCCCCAGGGCTACGAGCAGTACTTC
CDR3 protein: CASSGRPQGYEQYF